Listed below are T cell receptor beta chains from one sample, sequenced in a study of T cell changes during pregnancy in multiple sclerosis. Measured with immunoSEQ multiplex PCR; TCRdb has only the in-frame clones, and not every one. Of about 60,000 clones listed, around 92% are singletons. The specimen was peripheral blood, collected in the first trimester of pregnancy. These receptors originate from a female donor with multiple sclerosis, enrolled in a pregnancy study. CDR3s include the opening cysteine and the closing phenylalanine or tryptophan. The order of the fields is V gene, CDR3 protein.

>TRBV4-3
CASSQEGLAGGPREQFF
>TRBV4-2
CASSQLGRGGRDEQYF
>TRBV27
CASTDRLGSNEQFF
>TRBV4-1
CASSQLGTGRNEQFF
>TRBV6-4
CASSDDGRSGNQPQHF
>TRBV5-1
CASSATGGETQYF
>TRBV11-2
CASSSVDRGLRNTGELFF
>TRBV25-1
CASVSDTGTDTQYF
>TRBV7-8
CASSFTSGGGRETQYF
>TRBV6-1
CASSGRTSPRRETQYF